Listed here are 27 T cell receptor beta chains from one sample, sequenced in a study of CD8 T cells in ankylosing spondylitis. Using its own MiXCR run on the 5' RACE reads, TCRdb lists one record per CDR3 protein. Of about 200,000 distinct CDR3 sequences listed, over 10% were seen once; the top ten hold about 15%. The material sequenced was blood, either unsorted or a sorted T cell fraction (not recorded which). The receptor source for this set is a male donor with ankylosing spondylitis or in good health (not recorded which).

This chain uses TRBV6-1 with TRBJ2-7, with 8 bases aligning to TRBD1. With V trimmed by 2 bases and J by 4 bases, 7 bases remained unmatched. Germline V gene sequence: CDR1 MNHNS, CDR2 SASEGT. The CDR3 covers 15 residues. CDR3 sequence reads: CASSEWRTGPYEQYF. CDR3 DNA: TGTGCCAGCAGTGAATGGAGGACAGGGCCTTACGAGCAGTACTTC.

There are many counts of this clonotype. V gene TRBV2 combines with J gene TRBJ2-7, with unresolved D. The germline CDR1 and CDR2 sequences are SNHLY and FYNNEI. The CDR3 has 12 amino acids. Trimming took off 8 bases at V and 0 bases at J, with 8 bases between the two ends. The CDR3 coding sequence is TGTGCCAGCCTGACGGTCTCCTACGAGCAGTACTTC. Translating gives CASLTVSYEQYF.

This clonotype has just a few counts. The chain combines TRBV29-1 with TRBJ1-2; 9 bases map to TRBD1. The CDR3 sequence is 15 residues long. V lost 5 bases to trimming and J lost 4 bases; unmatched junction nucleotides: 11. The V gene's germline CDR1 is SQVTM and CDR2 ANQGSEA. The CDR3 protein is CSVPYPGTGIYGYTF. The CDR3 DNA reads as TGCAGCGTTCCATACCCCGGGACAGGGATCTATGGCTACACCTTC.

There are a few counts of this clonotype. This chain joins TRBV10-1 and TRBJ1-2; D not resolved. The V end was cut by 3 bases, the J end by 4 bases, with 6 bases between. Germline CDR1 is WNHNN and CDR2 is SYGVQD (reference sequence). The CDR3 is made up of 12 amino acids. CDR3 in DNA: TGCGCCAGCAGTGAAGACACCTATGGCTACACCTTC. Its translation is CASSEDTYGYTF.

The chain is built from TRBV7-9 and TRBJ1-5; perhaps TRBD1 as D (6 bases). In germline, CDR1 is SEHNR, CDR2 FQNEAQ (reference sequence). The ends were cut back, 5 bases at V and 2 bases at J, with 10 bases in the middle. CDR3 length: 14 amino acids. CDR3 residues: CASSQQGGNQPQHF. Here the CDR3 DNA reads TGTGCCAGCAGCCAACAGGGAGGCAATCAGCCCCAGCATTTT.

The table lists this clonotype with a few counts. A read error may produce the germline difference seen at one junction end. This chain connects TRBV19 to TRBJ1-1; the match to TRBD1 covers 8 bases. From germline, CDR1 is LNHDA and CDR2 SQIVND (reference sequence). This CDR3 region has 15 residues. CDR3 amino acids: CASSPAGGGNTEVFF. CDR3 in DNA: TGTGCCAGTAGCCCCGCAGGGGGCGGAAACACTGAAGTTTTCTTT.

This clonotype has only a few counts. In nucleotides, the CDR3 is TGTGCCAGCAGCTCGGGACAGGGGGAGTGGAATGAGCAGTTCTTC. Translation: CASSSGQGEWNEQFF. This chain links TRBV7-9 with TRBJ2-1; 11 positions match TRBD1. The J segment lost 7 bases and the V segment lost 4 bases, leaving 6 bases of the junction unmatched. The CDR3 loop spans 15 amino acids. The germline CDR1 and CDR2 sequences are SEHNR and FQNEAQ (reference sequence).

The chain employs TRBV7-9 and TRBJ2-1, with D unresolved. CDR1 and CDR2 from the germline V gene are SEHNR and FQNEAQ (reference sequence). V lost 5 bases and J lost 10, with 18 bases in between. This CDR3 has 14 amino acids. In DNA form, the CDR3 reads TGTGCCAGCAGCAAACCCCCTAGGGTTATCGAGCAGTTCTTC. Translated: CASSKPPRVIEQFF.

In its sample, this clonotype was seen a few times. This chain connects TRBV20-1 to TRBJ1-1; D is undetermined. The CDR3 covers 14 residues. Trimming left V 1 base short and J 1 base short, with 10 bases between. The germline gives CDR1 DFQATT, CDR2 SNEGSKA (reference sequence). In DNA, the CDR3 is TGCAGTGCTAGAGGGTCCTACTCGAACACTGAAGCTTTCTTT. This codes for CSARGSYSNTEAFF.

The sample holds one count of this clonotype. This clone may be a read error of a much larger clone one base away. The gene calls are TRBV12-3 or TRBV12-4 and TRBJ2-6; TRBD1 agrees at 7 bases. The CDR3 has 18 residues. The CDR3, as DNA: TGTGCCAGCAGGCCCGCGGCAGGGGGAAGTTCTGGGGCCAACGCCCTGACTTTC. This gives the protein CASRPAAGGSSGANALTF.

This clonotype was seen only a few times. This rearrangement joins TRBV27 to TRBJ2-7; D possibly matches TRBD1 or TRBD2 (5 bases each). CDR1 is MNHEY, CDR2 SMNVEV, per germline (reference sequence). The CDR3 is 17 amino acids. The germline V and J ends were trimmed by 5 bases and 5 bases, with 25 bases remaining between them. The CDR3 region has the DNA TGTGCCAGCAGTCAGCGCCCCCCGGACATGCCGGGACACGAGCAGTACTTC. As protein: CASSQRPPDMPGHEQYF.

A few counts support this clonotype. The chain links TRBV20-1 to TRBJ2-7, with TRBD2 matching 7 bases. Germline values: CDR1 DFQATT, CDR2 SNEGSKA (reference sequence). Trimming took 4 bases from V and 2 from J; bases not matched to a gene: 8. This CDR3 region has 14 residues. In nucleotides, the CDR3 is TGCAGTGCTATAGGTGAAGCGGGGCCCTACGAGCAGTACTTC. Translated: CSAIGEAGPYEQYF.

The chain combines TRBV20-1 with TRBJ2-7; 7 nucleotides agree with TRBD1. J lost 6 bases, V lost 2 bases, and 16 bases had no gene match. Germline assignment: CDR1 DFQATT and CDR2 SNEGSKA (reference sequence). The CDR3 is 16 amino acids. CDR3 sequence: CSARPKGGQPYAEQYF. The CDR3 nucleotides are TGCAGTGCTAGACCCAAAGGGGGCCAGCCGTACGCCGAGCAGTACTTC.

This clonotype was counted ten times or more. The rearrangement uses TRBV29-1 and TRBJ2-7; D is possibly TRBD2 (6 bases). The CDR3 spans 11 residues. Between the trimmed V and J ends, which lost 3 bases and 4 bases, there was a span of 7 bases. Germline V gene lookup returns CDR1 SQVTM and CDR2 ANQGSEA. CDR3 bases: TGCAGCGTTGATGGGGGGTACGAGCAGTACTTC. It translates to CSVDGGYEQYF.

A few counts support this clonotype. The chain combines TRBV6-2 or TRBV6-3 with TRBJ2-7, with 8 bases matching TRBD1. The CDR3 runs 14 residues. The V gene's germline CDR1 is MNHEY and CDR2 SVGEGT. After removal of 6 bases from V and 0 bases from J, the junction contained 4 bases not matched to a gene. CDR3 DNA: TGTGCCAGCAGCTCCAGGGGGCACTCCTACGAGCAGTACTTC. As protein: CASSSRGHSYEQYF.

This chain joins TRBV20-1 and TRBJ2-1, with no clear D. The germline V gene encodes CDR1 DFQATT and CDR2 SNEGSKA (reference sequence). V was clipped by 0 bases and J by 6 bases, with 18 bases between them. The CDR3 sequence is 16 residues long. In DNA form, the CDR3 reads TGCAGTGCTAGAGATATCAGGAGTTATGTTATCAATGAGCAGTTCTTC. It codes for CSARDIRSYVINEQFF.

A few counts support this clonotype. This chain links TRBV2 with TRBJ2-1; tentative D call: TRBD1 (7 bases). CDR3 length: 14 amino acids. The germline V and J ends were trimmed by 7 bases and 8 bases, with 18 bases remaining between them. Germline loops: CDR1 SNHLY, CDR2 FYNNEI. The CDR3 sequence is CASTPGGRRDEQFF. The DNA for the CDR3 is TGTGCCAGCACTCCAGGGGGGAGGAGGGATGAGCAGTTCTTC.

This clonotype appeared many times. The V call is TRBV30, the J call TRBJ2-3; maybe TRBD2 (5 bases). The CDR3 runs to 12 residues. Germline V gene data show CDR1 as GTSNPN and CDR2 as SVGIG (reference sequence). The ends were cut back, 2 bases at V and 5 bases at J, with 8 bases in the middle. This CDR3 is CAWSLSGDTQYF. The CDR3 region has the DNA TGTGCCTGGAGTCTCAGCGGAGATACGCAGTATTTT.

This clonotype has only a few counts. The chain recombines TRBV20-1 with TRBJ1-1; 8 nucleotides agree with TRBD1. The CDR3 runs 15 residues. Per the germline V gene, CDR1 is DFQATT and CDR2 is SNEGSKA (reference sequence). V trimming: 5 bases; J trimming: 2 bases; junction bases outside the gene matches: 10. The DNA for the CDR3 is TGCAGTGCTTGGGACAGGCCTTACCTTAACACTGAAGCTTTCTTT. Its translation: CSAWDRPYLNTEAFF.

This clonotype turned up a few times. The chain uses TRBV18 and TRBJ2-7, with D possibly being TRBD2 (6 bases). Germline assignment: CDR1 KGHSH and CDR2 LQKENI. The CDR3 contains 14 residues. V gave up 6 bases and J gave up 7 bases, with 19 bases separating them. The CDR3 bases are TGTGCCAGCTCCGTTGGGACCTCGGCGGGGGAGCAGTACTTC. Amino acids: CASSVGTSAGEQYF. The variable domain in full, completed from reference TRBV18 and TRBJ2-7, reads NAGVMQNPRHLVRRRGQEARLRCSPMKGHSHVYWYRQLPEEGLKFMVYLQKENIIDESGMPKERFSAEFPKEGPSILRIQQVVRGDSAAYFCASSVGTSAGEQYFGPGTRLTVT.

V gene TRBV20-1 combines with J gene TRBJ2-7; 15 bases match TRBD2. Per the germline V gene, CDR1 is DFQATT and CDR2 is SNEGSKA (reference sequence). This CDR3 contains 17 residues. V shed 0 bases and J 5 bases; nucleotides not matched to a gene: 8. This CDR3 is CSARDGLAGGPLHEQYF. The CDR3 coding sequence is TGCAGTGCTAGAGATGGACTAGCGGGAGGGCCATTACACGAGCAGTACTTC.

This chain joins TRBV3-1 and TRBJ2-2, with a tentative D call TRBD2 (5 bases). This CDR3 region has 15 residues. Germline values: CDR1 LGHDT, CDR2 YNNKEL (reference sequence). With 2 bases removed from V and 4 bases from J, the gap between germline ends came to 11 bases. CDR3 coding DNA: TGTGCCAGCAGCCAACAAGCGGAGATCACCGGGGAGCTGTTTTTT. It is translated as CASSQQAEITGELFF.

V usage is TRBV4-1 and J usage is TRBJ2-1; 11 bases fit TRBD2. The CDR3 is made up of 17 amino acids. The germline V gene encodes CDR1 MGHRA and CDR2 YSYEKL. The ends lost 4 bases at V and 5 bases at J; junction bases unmatched: 10. In DNA form, the CDR3 reads TGCGCCAGCAGCCCAAGCTTAGCGGGAGGGATTAACAATGAGCAGTTCTTC. Residues: CASSPSLAGGINNEQFF.

The chain recombines TRBV11-1 with TRBJ2-7; perhaps D is TRBD1 or TRBD2 (5 bases each). The CDR3 contains 15 residues. Germline V lookup: CDR1 SGHAT, CDR2 FQDESV (reference sequence). Trimming shortened V by 1 base and J by 3 bases, and 13 bases separated the two germline ends. CDR3: CASSLDWGSFYEQYF. The CDR3 bases are TGTGCCAGCAGCTTAGATTGGGGGTCTTTCTACGAGCAGTACTTC. The whole variable domain, remainder taken from reference TRBV11-1 and TRBJ2-7, is EAEVAQSPRYKITEKSQAVAFWCDPISGHATLYWYRQILGQGPELLVQFQDESVVDDSQLPKDRFSAERLKGVDSTLKIQPAELGDSAMYLCASSLDWGSFYEQYFGPGTRLTVT.

This clonotype was observed at least ten times. The gene calls are TRBV6-4 and TRBJ1-1; D may be TRBD1 (5 bases). Trimming removed 6 bases from V and 5 bases from J, with 22 bases in between. The CDR3 consists of 16 residues. CDR1 is MRHNA and CDR2 is SNTAGT in the germline V gene. The CDR3 nucleotides read TGTGCCAGCAGGGGGGACGAAGGGAGTGGGGGGACTGAAGCTTTCTTT. This codes for CASRGDEGSGGTEAFF.

The chain carries TRBV6-4 and TRBJ2-3; TRBD1 agrees at 7 bases. The V and J ends lost 0 bases and 5 bases, in that order; junction bases with no gene match: 11. The CDR3 is 17 residues long. Germline lookup yields CDR1 MRHNA and CDR2 SNTAGT. The CDR3 spells CASSDSNYPGGIDTQYF. In DNA form, the CDR3 reads TGTGCCAGCAGTGACTCGAATTATCCAGGGGGTATAGATACGCAGTATTTT.

The chain is built from TRBV4-2 and TRBJ2-1, with a tentative D call TRBD1 (5 bases). V lost 2 bases and J lost 0, with 11 bases in between. The CDR3 has 16 residues. Germline V gene sequence: CDR1 LGHNA, CDR2 YNFKEQ. CDR3 bases: TGTGCCAGCAGCCAAAGGGGCGAGAGCTCCTACAATGAGCAGTTCTTC. As protein: CASSQRGESSYNEQFF.